One and the same sample provided the 22 T cell receptor beta chains below, sequenced in a study of sequential checkpoint blockade in melanoma. Treatment here: randomized to nivolumab then ipilimumab (arm A) or the reverse (arm B). Generated by immunoSEQ multiplex PCR, the TCRdb table keeps only in-frame clones and is missing some. The table shows roughly 3,000 clones, with less than 25% occurring only once. Specimen: tumor tissue (inferred from file names), collected from a patient given nivolumab and ipilimumab in sequence. The receptors derive from a human donor with melanoma.

Here the CDR3 DNA reads TGTGCCAGCAGCGTAGTAGCAAGGTCGAACACTGAAGCTTTCTTT. Its translation is CASSVVARSNTEAFF. This chain connects TRBV21-1 to TRBJ1-1. TRBV21-1 counts as a pseudogene. This CDR3 comprises 15 residues.

The rearrangement joins TRBV11-3 to TRBJ2-1, with 11 positions matching TRBD2. The J segment lost 2 bases and the V segment lost 5 bases, leaving 2 bases of the junction unmatched. From germline, CDR1 is SGHNT and CDR2 YENEEA. This CDR3 has 15 amino acids. The CDR3 loop is CASSPSGGTYNEQFF. The DNA for the CDR3 is TGTGCCAGCAGCCCTAGCGGGGGGACCTACAATGAGCAGTTCTTC.

This sequence joins TRBV6-8 and TRBJ1-1, with a weak D call TRBD1 (6 bases). Germline CDR1 and CDR2: MNHGY and SAAAGT. The CDR3 is made up of 15 amino acids. With 8 bases removed from V and 1 base from J, the gap between germline ends came to 17 bases. As DNA, the CDR3 is TGTGCCAGCCGCCTCGTGCTGACAGGGAACACTGAAGCTTTCTTT. This codes for CASRLVLTGNTEAFF.

A few counts support this clone. The V gene is TRBV19, the J gene TRBJ1-1; D ambiguous. V was shortened by 6 bases and J by 1 base, with 12 bases between the two germline ends. This CDR3 comprises 14 residues. Germline V CDR1 and CDR2: LNHDA, SQIVND (reference sequence). The CDR3 loop is CASRTDMWNTEAFF. The CDR3 region has the DNA TGTGCCAGTAGAACCGACATGTGGAACACTGAAGCTTTCTTT.

This chain joins TRBV9 and TRBJ2-1, with 16 nucleotides matching TRBD2. The length of the CDR3 is 17 residues. Germline lookup yields CDR1 SGDLS and CDR2 YYNGEE. Unmatched junction bases numbered 8, after V lost 3 bases and J lost 8 bases. The CDR3 spells CASSEVGLAGGLDEQFF. The CDR3 DNA follows: TGTGCCAGCAGCGAAGTGGGACTAGCGGGGGGGCTAGATGAGCAGTTCTTC.

V gene TRBV19 combines with J gene TRBJ1-6, with D possibly matching TRBD1 (6 bases). The CDR3 contains 19 residues. The germline CDR1 and CDR2 sequences are LNHDA and SQIVND (reference sequence). The germline V and J ends were trimmed by 5 bases and 4 bases, with 24 bases remaining between them. The DNA of the CDR3 is TGTGCCAGTAGTGTTTCGGGAGGACTGGGGGCTGTTTATAATTCACCCCTCCACTTT. It codes for CASSVSGGLGAVYNSPLHF.

The V and J genes are TRBV25-1 and TRBJ1-2, with 8 positions matching TRBD1. Germline CDR1 MGHDK, CDR2 SYGVNS. CDR3 length: 15 amino acids. Trimming removed 4 bases from V and 8 bases from J; junction bases left unmatched: 12. The CDR3 here is CASSARTGSWGGYTF. The CDR3 coding sequence is TGTGCCAGCAGTGCCCGGACAGGGTCCTGGGGAGGCTACACCTTC.

The V gene is TRBV6-8, the J gene TRBJ1-1; 9 bases fit TRBD1. This CDR3 has 16 residues. Germline V gives CDR1 MNHGY, CDR2 SAAAGT. The V and J ends lost 5 bases and 1 base, in that order; junction bases with no gene match: 8. The CDR3 spells CASSNHGTGQNTEAFF. CDR3 sequence (DNA): TGTGCCAGCAGTAACCACGGGACAGGGCAGAACACTGAAGCTTTCTTT.

This clone is labeled as medium-sized (0.01 to 0.1%). This chain links TRBV9 with TRBJ2-7, with 8 bases that match TRBD1. The germline V gene has CDR1 SGDLS and CDR2 YYNGEE. Unmatched junction bases numbered 9, after V lost 4 bases and J lost 6 bases. CDR3 size: 14 residues. The CDR3 bases are TGTGCCAGCAGCAGCGGACAGGGTCCCATCGAGCAGTACTTC. Its translation: CASSSGQGPIEQYF.

The J gene is TRBJ2-7, the V gene TRBV5-1; D is perhaps TRBD1 (5 bases). The germline gives CDR1 SGHRS, CDR2 YFSETQ. The CDR3 covers 14 residues. V was clipped by 1 base and J by 3 bases, with 11 bases between them. DNA of the CDR3: TGCGCCAGCAGCTTGCAGTCCCAGGGCTACGAGCAGTACTTC. Translated: CASSLQSQGYEQYF. Combining the CDR3 with reference TRBV5-1 and TRBJ2-7 gives the whole variable domain KAGVTQTPRYLIKTRGQQVTLSCSPISGHRSVSWYQQTPGQGLQFLFEYFSETQRNKGNFPGRFSGRQFSNSRSEMNVSTLELGDSALYLCASSLQSQGYEQYFGPGTRLTVT.

The sample holds a few counts of this clone. The chain employs TRBV29-1 and TRBJ1-1; TRBD1 aligns across 7 bases. V lost 3 bases and J lost 2; bases outside the gene matches: 3. The CDR3 totals 13 residues. CDR1 is SQVTM, CDR2 ANQGSEA, per germline. CDR3 coding DNA: TGCAGCGTTGAGGGGACAGCTAACACTGAAGCTTTCTTT. As protein: CSVEGTANTEAFF.

The chain employs TRBV19 and TRBJ2-4; tentatively, D is TRBD1 (5 bases). CDR1 and CDR2 from the germline V gene are LNHDA and SQIVND (reference sequence). The CDR3 has 16 amino acids. V lost 5 bases, J lost 0 bases, and 14 bases lay in between. The DNA of the CDR3 is TGTGCCAGTAGTCCCACGGGTACAGGAGCCAAAAACATTCAGTACTTC. It codes for CASSPTGTGAKNIQYF.

This clone ranks as medium-sized. J is TRBJ1-5 and V is TRBV6-8; 7 nucleotides align to TRBD1. Germline lookup yields CDR1 MNHGY and CDR2 SAAAGT. Trimming at V came to 5 bases and at J to 6 bases, leaving 7 bases not matched to a gene. This CDR3 has 14 amino acids. CDR3 sequence (DNA): TGTGCCAGCAGTGTAAGGGGGCAGGGTCAGCCCCAGCATTTT. Its translation: CASSVRGQGQPQHF.

By share, this clone ranks as medium-sized. An uncertain or unread base leads to its residue being written X. The chain is built from TRBV19 and TRBJ1-1; D is perhaps TRBD1 (5 bases). Germline assignment: CDR1 LNHDA and CDR2 SQIVND (reference sequence). V was trimmed by 2 bases and J by 0 bases, leaving 7 bases between them. The CDR3 has 14 residues. The CDR3 is CASSIPGXNTEAFF. CDR3 DNA sequence: TGTGCCAGTAGTATACCAGGGMTGAACACTGAAGCTTTCTTT.

This clone was seen at least ten times. The gene calls are TRBV11-3 and TRBJ2-7; 7 positions agree with TRBD2. After removal of 5 bases from V and 0 bases from J, the junction contained 10 bases not matched to a gene. Germline-derived CDR1 and CDR2 are SGHNT and YENEEA. This CDR3 region has 16 residues. The CDR3 DNA reads as TGTGCCAGCAGCGGTAGCAGGCGGGGGAGCTCCTACGAGCAGTACTTC. This codes for CASSGSRRGSSYEQYF.

This clone was found once. V and J are TRBV5-1 and TRBJ2-3, with 8 nucleotides matching TRBD2. With 3 bases clipped from V and 0 bases from J, the junction kept 3 bases outside the gene matches. CDR3 length: 15 amino acids. Per the germline V gene, CDR1 is SGHRS and CDR2 is YFSETQ. In DNA form, the CDR3 reads TGCGCCAGCAGCTGGACTAGCTCCAGCACAGATACGCAGTATTTT. Its translation: CASSWTSSSTDTQYF.

This clone has only a few counts. J is TRBJ1-1 and V is TRBV23-1; D ambiguous. TRBV23-1 has ORF status, its function being uncertain. Trimming cost V 6 bases and J 0 bases, with 8 bases left between them. This CDR3 region has 13 residues. The CDR3 is CASSYALNTEAFF. As DNA, the CDR3 is TGCGCCAGCAGCTACGCCCTGAACACTGAAGCTTTCTTT.

This clone was observed a few times. The V call is TRBV11-3, the J call TRBJ2-4; 9 bases align to TRBD1. The J segment lost 3 bases and the V segment lost 8 bases, leaving 11 bases of the junction unmatched. The CDR3 runs to 16 residues. Germline V gives CDR1 SGHNT, CDR2 YENEEA. CDR3 protein: CASGGTGTGHKNIQYF. The CDR3 coding sequence is TGTGCCAGCGGAGGGACAGGGACAGGCCACAAAAACATTCAGTACTTC.

This clone was counted ten times or more. V is TRBV11-3 and J is TRBJ2-7; 11 positions match TRBD2. Germline V gene data show CDR1 as SGHNT and CDR2 as YENEEA. The CDR3 spans 14 residues. Germline trimming cut 5 bases from V and 3 bases from J; bases unmatched to any gene: 3. The CDR3: CASSPSGGHYEQYF. CDR3 DNA: TGTGCCAGCAGCCCTAGCGGGGGGCACTACGAGCAGTACTTC.

This clone was recorded a few times. Here the CDR3 DNA reads TGTGCCAGCCATGACATGGGGCAGGGTTATTATAGCAATCAGCCCCAGCATTTT. Protein: CASHDMGQGYYSNQPQHF. V is TRBV6-8 and J is TRBJ1-5; a weak D match, TRBD1 (5 bases). With 8 bases removed from V and 0 bases from J, the gap between germline ends came to 23 bases. This CDR3 has 18 amino acids. Germline V lookup: CDR1 MNHGY, CDR2 SAAAGT.

The chain has TRBV7-6 and TRBJ1-4; D perhaps matches TRBD1 (5 bases). V lost 5 bases and J lost 7, with 20 bases in between. CDR1 and CDR2 from the germline V gene are SGHVS and FNYEAQ. The CDR3 contains 16 residues. Written as DNA, the CDR3 is TGTGCCAGCAGCCCGTCGGGGCCCGGCTGGGGTGAAAAACTGTTTTTT. Protein: CASSPSGPGWGEKLFF.

This clone was observed many times. V gene TRBV11-3 combines with J gene TRBJ2-5, with TRBD1 matching over 7 bases. Germline V gives CDR1 SGHNT, CDR2 YENEEA. V shed 4 bases and J 0 bases; nucleotides not matched to a gene: 5. The CDR3 is 15 residues long. The DNA of the CDR3 is TGTGCCAGCAGCTCTAGCAGGGGGAACCAAGAGACCCAGTACTTC. Translation gives CASSSSRGNQETQYF.